The 21 T cell receptor beta chains reported below all come from one sample, sequenced in a study of monozygotic twins with inflammatory bowel disease (dated by TCRdb to the late 2010s). Libraries came from 5' RACE. The instrument was an Illumina HiSeq 2500. Once TCRdb had reprocessed the reads, it stored one entry per CDR3 protein sequence and supplied no DNA. The sample has 80,000 or so distinct CDR3 sequences on record. Clones ranked in the top ten supply 7.4% of the sample. Sequencing was done on a sample of blood. The receptors were gathered from a human donor with ulcerative colitis or Crohn's disease, or a healthy co-twin of an affected twin (not recorded which).

The chain combines TRBV10-3 with TRBJ2-1; TCRdb outputs TRBD1, but without DNA this stays unchecked. The CDR3 contains 13 residues. Germline CDR1 reads ENHRY; CDR2 reads SYGVKD. CDR3: CAISRDRGTEQFF.

The V and J genes are TRBV2 and TRBJ1-5. The CDR3 totals 12 residues. Per the germline V gene, CDR1 is SNHLY and CDR2 is FYNNEI. The CDR3 loop is CASSVKIQPQHF.

The gene calls are TRBV12-3 or TRBV12-4 and TRBJ1-2; checking the TCRdb D call of TRBD1 is not possible without DNA. The CDR3 contains 12 residues. CDR3 residues: CASSSRGFGYTF.

The V call is TRBV5-1, the J call TRBJ2-5. The germline CDR1 and CDR2 sequences are SGHRS and YFSETQ. The CDR3 extends over 14 amino acids. CDR3 loop: CASSLSVTEETQYF.

The genes are TRBV5-1 and TRBJ2-2; TCRdb's D call, TRBD1, is unchecked because there is no DNA. The CDR3 runs 15 residues. Germline lookup yields CDR1 SGHRS and CDR2 YFSETQ. The CDR3 region is CASSFGQANTGELFF.

This chain joins TRBV2 and TRBJ2-3; TCRdb calls TRBD1, which cannot be checked without DNA. Germline V gives CDR1 SNHLY, CDR2 FYNNEI. The CDR3 extends over 16 amino acids. The CDR3 region is CASSPNGAGVPDTQYF.

The V gene is TRBV5-1, the J gene TRBJ2-7; TCRdb reports TRBD1, a call that lacks DNA to check it against. This CDR3 spans 16 amino acids. In germline, CDR1 is SGHRS, CDR2 YFSETQ. CDR3: CASSFGGANVWDEQYF.

The chain employs TRBV29-1 and TRBJ1-1. In germline, CDR1 is SQVTM, CDR2 ANQGSEA. The CDR3 has 13 amino acids. The chain's CDR3 is CSVEGTLNTEAFF.

This chain connects TRBV19 to TRBJ1-5. Germline lookup yields CDR1 LNHDA and CDR2 SQIVND (reference sequence). This CDR3 spans 15 amino acids. This CDR3 is CASSKEDTSNQPQHF.

CDR3 sequence reads: CSANPGYNSPLHF. The chain joins TRBV20-1 to TRBJ1-6; TCRdb indicates TRBD1, and absent DNA this call remains unverified. There are 13 residues in the CDR3. The germline CDR1 and CDR2 sequences are DFQATT and SNEGSKA (reference sequence).

The rearrangement uses TRBV7-7 and TRBJ2-5; the D gene TCRdb calls, TRBD1, cannot be checked with no DNA. The CDR3 has 13 amino acids. CDR1 is SSHAT, CDR2 FNYEAQ, per germline (reference sequence). CDR3 protein: CACGGGRIETQYF.

The rearrangement uses TRBV5-4 and TRBJ1-1; TCRdb's D call of TRBD1 is untestable without DNA. This CDR3 has 16 amino acids. Germline V gene lookup returns CDR1 SGHNT and CDR2 YYREEE (reference sequence). CDR3 residues: CASSLVGLGVIPEAFF.

The rearrangement uses TRBV20-1 and TRBJ1-2. CDR1 is DFQATT, CDR2 SNEGSKA, per germline (reference sequence). CDR3 size: 19 residues. CDR3 residues: CSARDLGRNTGFGPLGYTF.

V usage is TRBV5-1 and J usage is TRBJ1-1. The CDR3 runs to 14 residues. Germline assignment: CDR1 SGHRS and CDR2 YFSETQ. CDR3 protein: CASSFPGRSTEAFF.

The chain combines TRBV20-1 with TRBJ2-3; TCRdb outputs TRBD2, but without DNA this stays unchecked. Germline V gives CDR1 DFQATT, CDR2 SNEGSKA (reference sequence). This CDR3 contains 15 residues. The CDR3 sequence: CSAGAVAGEGDTQYF.

V gene TRBV3-1 combines with J gene TRBJ1-2; TCRdb indicates TRBD1, and absent DNA this call remains unverified. The CDR3 has 14 amino acids. Germline-derived CDR1 and CDR2 are LGHDT and YNNKEL (reference sequence). The CDR3 is CASSQGQTNYGYTF.

The chain recombines TRBV5-1 with TRBJ2-7; TCRdb gives TRBD1 as the D gene, but with no DNA this cannot be confirmed. CDR3 length equals 15 residues. CDR1 is SGHRS, CDR2 YFSETQ, per germline. This chain's CDR3 is CASSFAPGQQYEQYF.

The rearrangement joins TRBV20-1 to TRBJ2-2; TCRdb proposes TRBD1, but this gene call is untestable without DNA. This CDR3 has 14 residues. Germline V lookup: CDR1 DFQATT, CDR2 SNEGSKA (reference sequence). The CDR3 sequence: CSARAGVNTGELFF.

The genes are TRBV19 and TRBJ2-7; TCRdb outputs TRBD1, but without DNA this stays unchecked. The CDR3 is 14 amino acids. CDR1 LNHDA and CDR2 SQIVND come from the germline V gene (reference sequence). The CDR3 sequence is CASSPTGTVYEQYF.

The chain combines TRBV10-2 with TRBJ1-2; the D call from TCRdb, TRBD1, cannot be confirmed without DNA. This CDR3 region has 14 residues. CDR1 and CDR2 from the germline V gene are WSHSY and SAAADI. CDR3 region: CASSDSVGGDGYTF.

The rearrangement links TRBV2 to TRBJ2-1; TCRdb's assignment of TRBD1 cannot be checked, as there is no DNA. Germline CDR1 and CDR2: SNHLY and FYNNEI. The CDR3 consists of 15 residues. The CDR3 loop is CASSNRDRASNEQFF. The complete variable domain, with remaining parts taken from reference TRBV2 and TRBJ2-1, reads EPEVTQTPSHQVTQMGQEVILRCVPISNHLYFYWYRQILGQKVEFLVSFYNNEISEKSEIFDDQFSVERPDGSNFTLKIRSTKLEDSAMYFCASSNRDRASNEQFFGPGTRLTVL.